This T cell receptor beta chain was sequenced in a study of CD8+CD57+ T cells in acquired aplastic anemia. This CDR3 has 15 residues. V was cut by 6 bases and J by 0 bases, with 13 bases left in between. CDR1 is LNHNV and CDR2 is YYDKDF in the germline V gene (reference sequence). Genomic DNA, serving as template, underwent TCR beta VDJ and CDR3 profiling. TCRdb analysed the reads with MiXCR anew, one entry per CDR3 protein. The sample shows about 81,000 distinct CDR3 sequences, about 45% of them seen only once. The V and J genes are TRBV15 and TRBJ2-3, with D perhaps matching TRBD1 (6 bases). This sequence originates from a human donor in good health, serving as a control. Sequencing was carried out using sorted CD4+, CD8+, or CD8+CD57+ T cells (not recorded which) from PBMCs. This CDR3 reads CATRTGSFSTDTQYF. CDR3 DNA: TGTGCCACCAGAACAGGGTCCTTTAGCACAGATACGCAGTATTTT. The complete variable domain, with remaining parts taken from reference TRBV15 and TRBJ2-3, reads DAMVIQNPRYQVTQFGKPVTLSCSQTLNHNVMYWYQQKSSQAPKLLFHYYDKDFNNEADTPDNFQSRRPNTSFCFLDIRSPGLGDTAMYLCATRTGSFSTDTQYFGPGTRLTVL.